The table lists the clone carrying this TCR beta chain with a count of one. This record belongs to a study of shared clonotypes between healthy human individuals. Assay: immunoSEQ multiplex PCR; the TCRdb copy retains only in-frame clones and omits some. The sample has about 1.4 million clones; over 95% are singletons. CDR3 size: 15 residues. Germline CDR1 reads SGHVS; CDR2 reads FNYEAQ. The germline V and J ends were trimmed by 11 bases and 5 bases, with 24 bases remaining between them. The source is a man aged 25 to 40 in good health. The sample was naive CD4+ T cells sorted from blood. Subset defined: CD45RA+ positively selected. The chain combines TRBV7-6 with TRBJ2-5; D is uncertain. The CDR3 here is CAARKVGSGVETQYF. The CDR3, as DNA: TGTGCCGCGAGAAAAGTAGGGTCTGGCGTTGAGACCCAGTACTTC.